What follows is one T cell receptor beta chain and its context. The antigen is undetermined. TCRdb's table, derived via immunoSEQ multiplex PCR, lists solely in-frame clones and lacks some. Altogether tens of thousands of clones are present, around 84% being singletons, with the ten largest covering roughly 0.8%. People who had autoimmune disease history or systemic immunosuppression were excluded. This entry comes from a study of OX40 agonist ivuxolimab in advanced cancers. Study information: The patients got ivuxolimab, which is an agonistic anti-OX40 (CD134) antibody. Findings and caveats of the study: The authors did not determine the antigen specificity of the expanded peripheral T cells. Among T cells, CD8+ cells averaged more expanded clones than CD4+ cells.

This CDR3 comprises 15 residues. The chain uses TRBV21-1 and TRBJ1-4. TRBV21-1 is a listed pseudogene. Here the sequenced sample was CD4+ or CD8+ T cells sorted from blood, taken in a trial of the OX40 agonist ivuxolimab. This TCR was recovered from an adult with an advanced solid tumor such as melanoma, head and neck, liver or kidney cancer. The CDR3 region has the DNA TGTGCCAGCACCAAAGGAGTGGCGGCGAGTGAAAAACTGTTTTTT. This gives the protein CASTKGVAASEKLFF.